Listed below are T cell receptor beta chains from one sample, sequenced in a study of blood T cell repertoires in COVID-19. The repertoire was sequenced with immunoSEQ multiplex PCR; TCRdb's copy has only in-frame clones and lacks some. Among about 60,000 clones, about nine tenths were seen once, and the ten largest hold around 2.3%. Sequencing was done on a sample of peripheral blood. All receptors derive from a man in his sixties with acute or convalescent COVID-19. CDR3s include the opening cysteine and the closing phenylalanine or tryptophan. Each record gives: V gene, J gene, clone size, D gene, CDR3 DNA, CDR3 protein. A D gene is named only where the DNA matches it firmly. Where a row states a size, it is once, few, many or the class of an expanded clone; other rows omit it.

TRBV6-2/TRBV6-3	TRBJ2-7	once	NA	TGTGCCAGCAGTGCCTCAGGGGGGCCCTACGAGCAGTACTTC	CASSASGGPYEQYF
TRBV28	TRBJ1-2	NA	NA	TGTGCCAGCAGTTTAATAGCCGGAGGCTACACCTTC	CASSLIAGGYTF
TRBV5-8	TRBJ1-5	NA	NA	TGTGCCAGCAGCTTGGCTGAGGGAGTTGGCAATCAGCCCCAGCATTTT	CASSLAEGVGNQPQHF
TRBV28	TRBJ1-4	NA	NA	TGTGCCAGCAGTAGGGCGTCAGGGGTTTCGACTAATGAAAAACTGTTTTTT	CASSRASGVSTNEKLFF
TRBV19	TRBJ2-7	NA	TRBD1	TGTGCCACCACAACAGGGGGCACCTACGAGCAGTACTTC	CATTTGGTYEQYF
TRBV4-2	TRBJ1-2	NA	TRBD1	TGTGCCAGCAGCCAAGAACCGGACAGGGATTTTGTACGAGGCTACACCTTC	CASSQEPDRDFVRGYTF
TRBV7-2	TRBJ1-6	NA	NA	TGTGCCAGCAGCTCTCGGGAGGATTCACCCCTCCACTTT	CASSSREDSPLHF
TRBV2	TRBJ1-4	NA	NA	TGTGCCAGCAAACGAACGGGGTATTCAGGAGAAAAACTGTTTTTT	CASKRTGYSGEKLFF
TRBV29-1	TRBJ1-2	NA	NA	TGCAGCGCGAAACAGGACTATGGCTACACCTTC	CSAKQDYGYTF
TRBV28	TRBJ1-2	NA	TRBD1	TGTGCCAGCAGTACCCTTCTAGCTGACAGGGGGCATTATGGCTACACCTTC	CASSTLLADRGHYGYTF
TRBV6-2/TRBV6-3	TRBJ1-1	few	NA	TGTGCCAGCAGTTACAAAGAAAAAACCGTAACAGTGAACACTGAAGCTTTCTTT	CASSYKEKTVTVNTEAFF
TRBV5-1	TRBJ1-1	NA	NA	TGCGCCAGCAGCCCTTGGGGGGGGAACACTGAAGCTTTCTTT	CASSPWGGNTEAFF
TRBV30	TRBJ1-4	NA	TRBD1	TGTGCCTGGAGTGATTCGGCGGACAGGAATGAAAAACTGTTTTTT	CAWSDSADRNEKLFF
TRBV18	TRBJ1-2	NA	NA	TGTGCCAGCTCACCAACTACAGGGAACTATGGCTACACCTTC	CASSPTTGNYGYTF
TRBV21-1	TRBJ1-2	NA	NA	TGTGCCAGCAGCAAAGAAGGTAGGGAGAACTATGGCTACACCTTC	CASSKEGRENYGYTF
TRBV7-2	TRBJ2-6	once	NA	TGTGCCAGCAGCTTAGTGCAGGGAACCGGGGCCAACGTCCTGACTTTC	CASSLVQGTGANVLTF
TRBV5-1	TRBJ2-5	NA	NA	TGCGCCAGCAGCACCCGACAGCAAGAGACCCAGTACTTC	CASSTRQQETQYF
TRBV11-3	TRBJ2-1	NA	NA	TGTGCCAGCAGCCCCCTTGTTTACAATGAGCAGTTCTTC	CASSPLVYNEQFF
TRBV7-2	TRBJ1-5	NA	TRBD1	TGTGCCAGCAGCTTAGCAGGGGGCGATCAGCCCCAGCATTTT	CASSLAGGDQPQHF
TRBV28	TRBJ1-5	NA	NA	TGTGCCAGCAGCCTATACAGGCAACCCCTGGGCCAGCCCCAGCATTTT	CASSLYRQPLGQPQHF
TRBV15	TRBJ2-5	NA	NA	TGTGCCACCAGCAGGGAGGGTACAGCGGGTAAAGAGACCCAGTACTTC	CATSREGTAGKETQYF
TRBV11-2	TRBJ1-2	NA	TRBD1	TGTGCCAGTGTACAGGGGAATGCTGACTATGGCTACACCTTC	CASVQGNADYGYTF
TRBV2	TRBJ2-2	NA	TRBD2	TGTGCCAGCAGGGAGGGACTAGCGGGAGGAGCCGGGGAGCTGTTTTTT	CASREGLAGGAGELFF
TRBV30	TRBJ2-7	NA	NA	TGTGCCTGGTCAAACCAGGGGAACGAGCAGTACTTC	CAWSNQGNEQYF